Given below is one TCR beta chain in context. The target antigen is unknown. This CDR3 has 15 residues. The V gene end was trimmed by 3 bases and the J gene end by 8 bases; junction bases not matched to a gene: 9. CDR1 is SGHAT, CDR2 FQNNGV, per germline. This specimen comes from a study of identical twins. General study results and limits: Reduced insertions were recorded for abundant cord blood beta clonotypes, with no such pattern in memory repertoires. Alpha sequences that were out-of-frame and twin-shared showed an excess of low generation probability.

Via MiXCR, TCRdb re-called the 5' RACE reads, giving one row per CDR3 protein. The sample carries about 570,000 distinct CDR3 sequences, 7.5% to 10% recorded once. The same data also contributed to another study, on yellow fever vaccine responses in identical twins.

The chain links TRBV11-2 to TRBJ2-1; 8 positions match TRBD2. The TCR originated in a woman between 18 and 29 years old in good health. Specimen: PBMCs. The CDR3 nucleotides read TGTGCCAGCAGCTTTCGGGGGGGGCCGAAGGATGAGCAGTTCTTC. Amino acid sequence: CASSFRGGPKDEQFF.